This TCR beta chain emerged from a study of siplizumab effects on memory and regulatory T cells. General study results and limits: Assignment to unstimulated subsets succeeded for only a minor fraction of the alloreactive clones. Treg origin accounted for an average of around 69% of mappable alloreactive CD4+ clones with siplizumab and about 27% in controls. Siplizumab significantly reduced alloreactive sequences traceable to unstimulated CD4+ memory cells.

A note on this clone: Its antigen remains unidentified.

Some clones are missing from TCRdb's copy, which holds only in-frame ones; the method was immunoSEQ multiplex PCR. The sample has tens of thousands of clones; 85% to 95% are singletons. CDR3 length: 14 residues. Germline CDR1 GTSNPN, CDR2 SVGIG (reference sequence). Trimming took 0 bases from V and 2 from J, leaving 11 bases between them. The TCR originated in a human donor in good health. This chain links TRBV30 with TRBJ2-7; TRBD1 or TRBD2 may be the D gene (5 bases each). The sample taken for sequencing was CD8+ T cells sorted from blood. Here the CDR3 DNA reads TGTGCCTGGAGTGTATTAGTGGGACCCTACGAGCAGTACTTC. Translation: CAWSVLVGPYEQYF.